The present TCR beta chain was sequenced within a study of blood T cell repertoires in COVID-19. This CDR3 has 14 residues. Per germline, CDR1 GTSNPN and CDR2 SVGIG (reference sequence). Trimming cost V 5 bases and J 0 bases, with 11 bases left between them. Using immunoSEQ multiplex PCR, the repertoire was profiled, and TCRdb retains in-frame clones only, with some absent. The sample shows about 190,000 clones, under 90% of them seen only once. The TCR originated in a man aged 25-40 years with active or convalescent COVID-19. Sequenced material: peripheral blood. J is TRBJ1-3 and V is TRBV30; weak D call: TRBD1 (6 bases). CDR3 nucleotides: TGTGCCTGGCAGCGGACAGCCTCTGGAAACACCATATATTTT. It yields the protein CAWQRTASGNTIYF.